Shown below are 2 T cell receptor beta chains from a single sample sequenced in a study of cytomegalovirus exposure and HLA in healthy donors. PCR used 60 Vbeta primers and 13 Jbeta primers. The assay was immunoSEQ multiplex PCR, and TCRdb's table has in-frame clones only and misses some. The sample table includes 100,000 to 150,000 clones. The sample comprised PBMCs. The source of these receptors is a woman aged 40 to 50 in good health and CMV-seropositive.

The chain uses TRBV7-2 and TRBJ2-3, with 11 bases aligning to TRBD2. This CDR3 is built from 16 residues. In germline, CDR1 is SGHTA, CDR2 FQGNSA. V lost 1 base and J lost 0; bases outside the gene matches: 0. CDR3 in DNA: TGTGCCAGCAGCTTAGGGACTAGCGGGAGCACAGATACGCAGTATTTT. Residues: CASSLGTSGSTDTQYF.

The rearrangement links TRBV9 to TRBJ1-2; 8 positions match TRBD1. V lost 0 bases, J lost 6 bases, and 7 bases stayed unmatched. This CDR3 has 15 residues. Germline CDR1 SGDLS, CDR2 YYNGEE. CDR3 loop: CASSVVAAGGNGYTF. In DNA, the CDR3 is TGTGCCAGCAGCGTAGTGGCGGCAGGGGGCAATGGCTACACCTTC. Using reference TRBV9 and TRBJ1-2 for the parts outside the CDR3, the full variable domain is DSGVTQTPKHLITATGQRVTLRCSPRSGDLSVYWYQQSLDQGLQFLIQYYNGEERAKGNILERFSAQQFPDLHSELNLSSLELGDSALYFCASSVVAAGGNGYTFGSGTRLTVV.